Listed below are T cell receptor beta chains from one sample, sequenced in a study of identical twins. TCRdb recomputed calls from the 5' RACE reads with MiXCR, one row per CDR3 protein. The sample holds 420,000 or so distinct CDR3 sequences; less than 20% are singletons and the top ten take 10% to 15%. Sequences were obtained from naive T cells sorted from blood. These receptor sequences come from a man aged 45-60 years in good health. The CDR3 runs from the conserved cysteine through the conserved F or W. Each record gives: clone size, V gene, D gene, J gene, CDR3 DNA, CDR3 protein. The D gene is left open where the match is weak. Rows give clone size only sometimes, using once, few, many, or a class for an expanded clone.

>few|TRBV5-1|NA|TRBJ1-1
TGCGCCAGCAGCTTACACAGGGTCGGGGACACTGAAGCTTTCTTT
CASSLHRVGDTEAFF
>NA|TRBV10-2|TRBD2|TRBJ2-3
TGCGCCAGCCTAGGGATAGCGGGGGGTCGCACAGATACGCAGTATTTT
CASLGIAGGRTDTQYF
>many|TRBV5-4|NA|TRBJ2-2
TGTGCCAGCAGCTTTTACCGGGACCCCGACACCGGGGAGCTGTTTTTT
CASSFYRDPDTGELFF
>NA|TRBV27|NA|TRBJ2-1
TGTGCCAGCAGTTTAACTAACCCGGGACTCCACTCAGGCCATGAGCAGTTCTTC
CASSLTNPGLHSGHEQFF
>NA|TRBV14|NA|TRBJ1-6
TGTGCCAGCAGCCAAGCGGGGAGGGGGTTTAATTCACCCCTCCACTTT
CASSQAGRGFNSPLHF
>many|TRBV7-8|TRBD2|TRBJ2-1
TGTGCCAGCAGCTTACTTGCGGGAGGTGGCAATGAGCAGTTCTTC
CASSLLAGGGNEQFF
>few|TRBV15|NA|TRBJ1-5
TGTGCCACCAGCAGAGGAGGGTCGGGGGGTCAGCCCCAGCATTTT
CATSRGGSGGQPQHF
>NA|TRBV29-1|NA|TRBJ2-1
TGCAGCGTTGAAGTTTGGGGGGACTTCAATGAGCAGTTCTTC
CSVEVWGDFNEQFF
>few|TRBV20-1|TRBD2|TRBJ2-7
TGCAGTGCTGCCGGGAAACTAGCGGGAGTTATCTACGAGCAGTACTTC
CSAAGKLAGVIYEQYF
>NA|TRBV6-2/TRBV6-3|NA|TRBJ2-5
TGTGCCAGCAGTGACAGTGACCAAGAGACCCAGTACTTC
CASSDSDQETQYF
>few|TRBV5-1|NA|TRBJ2-1
TGCGCCAGCAGCGTACATACTGGAGGGAATGAGCAGTTCTTC
CASSVHTGGNEQFF
>NA|TRBV10-3|TRBD2|TRBJ2-3
TGTGCCATCAGTGATGCGGGAGGGCCTAGGGATACGCAGTATTTT
CAISDAGGPRDTQYF
>few|TRBV20-1|TRBD2|TRBJ2-7
TGCAGTGCTAGTCCTAGCGGGAGCTACGAGCAGTACTTC
CSASPSGSYEQYF
>NA|TRBV5-1|NA|TRBJ2-7
TGCGCCAGCAGCTTGGAGGAGCAGGGATATCCCGGCGAGCAGTACTTC
CASSLEEQGYPGEQYF
>NA|TRBV20-1|TRBD1|TRBJ1-5
TGCAGTGCTGGGACAGGGGACCAGCCCCAGCATTTT
CSAGTGDQPQHF
>few|TRBV12-5|TRBD2|TRBJ2-1
TGTGCTAGTGGTTTGGCCGGGACTAGCGGGGCAGCAAAGGTCTTC
CASGLAGTSGAAKVF
>NA|TRBV3-1|TRBD1|TRBJ2-7
TGTGCCAGCAGTACACCACAGGGGGCCAAGCAGTACTTC
CASSTPQGAKQYF
>few|TRBV20-1|TRBD1|TRBJ1-1
TGCAGTGCGGTCGACAGGGGGTACACTGAAGCTTTCTTT
CSAVDRGYTEAFF
>NA|TRBV5-5|TRBD1|TRBJ1-1
TGTGCCAGCAGCTTGAGGACAGGGGGCTATTGGGGAACTGAAGCTTTCTTT
CASSLRTGGYWGTEAFF
>few|TRBV7-2|NA|TRBJ2-3
TGTGCCAGCAGCTTAGTAGGCCGGGGAACGCAGTATTTT
CASSLVGRGTQYF
>NA|TRBV27|NA|TRBJ2-3
TGTGCCAGCACGGGGACAGATACGCAGTATTTT
CASTGTDTQYF
>few|TRBV5-5|TRBD1|TRBJ2-7
TGTGCCAGCAGCTCGCCGACAGGGGGTCACGAGCAGTACTTC
CASSSPTGGHEQYF
>NA|TRBV28|NA|TRBJ1-6
TGTGCCAGCAGTTTATCTTTCGGAATTGGAGGGAATTCACCCCTCCACTTT
CASSLSFGIGGNSPLHF
>many|TRBV11-2|NA|TRBJ1-6
TGTGCCAGCAGCTCGCCGGGGGTAATAGCTAATTCACCCCTCCACTTT
CASSSPGVIANSPLHF
>many|TRBV10-3|NA|TRBJ2-3
TGTGCCATCAGTGAGCTGCTCCTAGTGGGAACAGATACGCAGTATTTT
CAISELLLVGTDTQYF
>few|TRBV12-3/TRBV12-4|NA|TRBJ2-1
TGTGCCAGCAGTTCGATGGCCCATGAGCAGTTCTTC
CASSSMAHEQFF
>few|TRBV2|TRBD2|TRBJ2-7
TGTGCCAGCAGTAGGGGCCTGACTAGCGGGAGGGCCCTTAGCGAGCAGTACTTC
CASSRGLTSGRALSEQYF
>few|TRBV5-5|NA|TRBJ2-7
TGTGCCAGCAGAAATTCCCGGGACTCGTCCTACGAGCAGTACTTC
CASRNSRDSSYEQYF
>few|TRBV6-1|TRBD1|TRBJ1-6
TGTGCCACCAGGGGACAGAATAATTCACCCCTCCACTTT
CATRGQNNSPLHF
>NA|TRBV29-1|NA|TRBJ2-7
TGCAGCGTTGAAGATGCGGGCTACGAGCAGTACTTC
CSVEDAGYEQYF
>NA|TRBV10-2|TRBD1|TRBJ1-4
TGCGCCACCACACCCGGACAGGGCTGGGCAACTAATGAAAAACTGTTTTTT
CATTPGQGWATNEKLFF